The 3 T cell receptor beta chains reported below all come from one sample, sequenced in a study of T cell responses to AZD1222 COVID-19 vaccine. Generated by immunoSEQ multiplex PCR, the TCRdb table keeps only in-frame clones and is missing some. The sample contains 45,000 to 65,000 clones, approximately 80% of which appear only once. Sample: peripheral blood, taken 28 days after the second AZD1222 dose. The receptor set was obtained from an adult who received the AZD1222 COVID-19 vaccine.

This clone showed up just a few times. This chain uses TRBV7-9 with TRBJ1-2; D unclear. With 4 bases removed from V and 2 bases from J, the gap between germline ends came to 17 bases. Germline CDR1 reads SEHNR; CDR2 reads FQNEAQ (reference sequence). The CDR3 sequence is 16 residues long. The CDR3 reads CASSSGSVPRNYGYTF. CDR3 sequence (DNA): TGTGCCAGCAGCTCCGGGTCGGTTCCGCGCAACTATGGCTACACCTTC.

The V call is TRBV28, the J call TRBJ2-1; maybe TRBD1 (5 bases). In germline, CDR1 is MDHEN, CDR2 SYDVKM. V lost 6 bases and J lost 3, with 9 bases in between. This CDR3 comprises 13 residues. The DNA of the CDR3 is TGTGCCAGCAGACCAGACAGCTACAATGAGCAGTTCTTC. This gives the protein CASRPDSYNEQFF.

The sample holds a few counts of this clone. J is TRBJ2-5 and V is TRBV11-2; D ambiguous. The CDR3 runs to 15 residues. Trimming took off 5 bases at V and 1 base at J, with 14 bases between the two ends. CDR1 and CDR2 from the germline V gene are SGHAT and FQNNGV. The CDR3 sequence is CASSPRRTIQETQYF. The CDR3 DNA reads TGTGCCAGCAGCCCACGTCGGACGATCCAAGAGACCCAGTACTTC.